Listed below are T cell receptor beta chains from one sample, sequenced in a study of regulatory T cells in long-lasting Graves disease. One entry per CDR3 protein, called by TCRdb with MiXCR from the multiplex PCR reads. The sample contains about 470,000 distinct CDR3 sequences, 20% to 25% of which appear only once. Here the sequenced sample was peripheral blood mononuclear cells (PBMCs), taken when the disease was refractory, from a patient treated with antithyroid drugs. These receptors were collected from a female donor with Graves disease. Each CDR3 is given with its conserved first and last residue. A D gene is named only where the DNA matches it firmly. The size entry is marked missing in some rows and otherwise reads once, few, many or a size class.

D,size,J,V,CDR3,DNA
NA,few,TRBJ1-5,TRBV7-3,CASSLSAAAVWPQHF,TGTGCCAGCAGCTTATCGGCAGCCGCCGTATGGCCCCAGCATTTT
TRBD2,NA,TRBJ2-7,TRBV7-9,CASSFGTSDTYEQYF,TGTGCCAGCAGCTTCGGGACTAGCGATACCTACGAGCAGTACTTC
TRBD1,many,TRBJ1-2,TRBV13,CASSPGGSTLSYTF,TGTGCCAGCAGCCCAGGGGGCTCTACATTGAGCTACACCTTC
TRBD1,NA,TRBJ2-1,TRBV5-1,CASSFDRVYYNEQFF,TGCGCCAGCAGCTTCGACAGGGTCTATTACAATGAGCAGTTCTTC
NA,NA,TRBJ1-5,TRBV9,CASSVGSGDTDQPQHF,TGTGCCAGCAGCGTGGGGTCAGGAGATACGGATCAGCCCCAGCATTTT
NA,many,TRBJ1-1,TRBV11-3,CASSLGEVAFF,TGTGCCAGCAGCTTAGGGGAGGTGGCTTTCTTT
NA,NA,TRBJ1-1,TRBV19,CASSNPGTAFF,TGTGCCAGTAGTAATCCCGGGACAGCTTTCTTT
NA,many,TRBJ2-7,TRBV15,CATSRDHSYEQYF,TGTGCCACCAGCAGAGACCACTCCTACGAGCAGTACTTC
NA,NA,TRBJ2-1,TRBV11-2,CASSQEDNEQFF,TGTGCCAGCAGCCAGGAGGACAATGAGCAGTTCTTC
NA,few,TRBJ1-2,TRBV19,CASSIDGITNYGYTF,TGTGCCAGTAGTATAGATGGGATCACGAACTATGGCTACACCTTC
NA,few,TRBJ2-7,TRBV6-5,CASSYSTGGSHEQYF,TGTGCCAGCAGTTACTCGACAGGCGGGAGCCACGAGCAGTACTTC
NA,many,TRBJ1-2,TRBV29-1,CSVEDNGYTF,TGCAGCGTTGAAGATAATGGCTACACCTTC
NA,NA,TRBJ1-5,TRBV20-1,CSARSRGPSNQPQHF,TGCAGTGCTAGATCCAGGGGCCCTAGCAATCAGCCCCAGCATTTT
NA,many,TRBJ2-7,TRBV6-2/TRBV6-3,CASSYSIAPVPYEQYF,TGTGCCAGCAGTTACTCGATAGCGCCCGTACCCTACGAGCAGTACTTC